This T cell receptor (beta chain) comes out of a study of T-cell memory formation after mild COVID-19. The CDR3 contains 15 residues. The germline V gene has CDR1 MNHEY and CDR2 SVGEGT. The ends lost 2 bases at V and 6 bases at J; junction bases unmatched: 4. One entry per CDR3 protein results from TCRdb running MiXCR on the 5' RACE reads. The sample has 180,000 or so distinct CDR3 sequences; around 10% are singletons. This clonotype showed up just a few times. The source of this sequence is a man aged 18-30 years who had mild COVID-19 (a few samples of this study predate the infection). Cell type and time point are not known. The V call is TRBV6-2 or TRBV6-3, the J call TRBJ1-5; 10 bases map to TRBD1. The sequenced sample was PBMCs or a T cell subset sorted from them (not recorded which). CDR3 bases: TGTGCCAGCAGTTACCGGACAGGGGGGAGTCAGCCCCAGCATTTT. Protein sequence: CASSYRTGGSQPQHF.